The rows below give T cell receptor beta chains drawn from one sample of a study of shared clonotypes between healthy human individuals. The method was immunoSEQ multiplex PCR; TCRdb's version includes in-frame clones alone and lacks a portion of them. This sample has a few million clones, with approximately 90% found just once. The specimen was naive CD4+ T cells from PBMCs. Receptors were obtained from a man between 18 and 35 years old in good health. Some clones in this sample may be carry-over from other donors' samples. Both conserved end residues are trimmed from each CDR3.

v_call	j_call	cdr3_aa
TRBV10-3	TRBJ1-2	AISEPTGLNYGYT
TRBV28	TRBJ2-5	ASSFPGSRQETQY
TRBV29-1	TRBJ2-1	SVLGSGRAPGASYNEQF
TRBV4-2	TRBJ2-1	ASSLGLAEGGTEQF
TRBV28	TRBJ2-7	ASNQPYYEQY
TRBV28	TRBJ2-7	ASSFRVDEQY
TRBV7-8	TRBJ1-1	ASSIPTGINTEAF
TRBV6-1	TRBJ1-2	ASSDPRGRGYT
TRBV19	TRBJ2-5	ASNIQLGETQY
TRBV11-2	TRBJ1-1	ASSLFSEAEAF
TRBV6-5	TRBJ2-3	ASSYAGTDTQY
TRBV29-1	TRBJ1-3	SVGTGGNTIY
TRBV28	TRBJ2-1	ASSLPESEQF
TRBV7-2	TRBJ1-3	ASSLALTADNSGNTIY
TRBV7-9	TRBJ2-1	ASSRQGGSEQF
TRBV6-1	TRBJ1-3	ASRTTGTGNTIY
TRBV19	TRBJ2-1	ASSPRDSPYNEQF
TRBV19	TRBJ2-7	ASSPQGFHEQY
TRBV19	TRBJ2-5	ASSISGSPKTQY
TRBV29-1	TRBJ1-4	SVDRGNEKLF
TRBV19	TRBJ2-5	ASKATSGQETQY
TRBV9	TRBJ2-3	ASSALAGGFPTDTQY
TRBV4-1	TRBJ2-2	ASSPIWGGELF
TRBV6-4	TRBJ2-5	ASSDEWPPCQETQY
TRBV19	-	ASSHQTSGAYEQY
TRBV5-1	TRBJ2-1	ASSLGQGGTYNEQF
TRBV6-5	TRBJ1-1	ASSFTTGEAF